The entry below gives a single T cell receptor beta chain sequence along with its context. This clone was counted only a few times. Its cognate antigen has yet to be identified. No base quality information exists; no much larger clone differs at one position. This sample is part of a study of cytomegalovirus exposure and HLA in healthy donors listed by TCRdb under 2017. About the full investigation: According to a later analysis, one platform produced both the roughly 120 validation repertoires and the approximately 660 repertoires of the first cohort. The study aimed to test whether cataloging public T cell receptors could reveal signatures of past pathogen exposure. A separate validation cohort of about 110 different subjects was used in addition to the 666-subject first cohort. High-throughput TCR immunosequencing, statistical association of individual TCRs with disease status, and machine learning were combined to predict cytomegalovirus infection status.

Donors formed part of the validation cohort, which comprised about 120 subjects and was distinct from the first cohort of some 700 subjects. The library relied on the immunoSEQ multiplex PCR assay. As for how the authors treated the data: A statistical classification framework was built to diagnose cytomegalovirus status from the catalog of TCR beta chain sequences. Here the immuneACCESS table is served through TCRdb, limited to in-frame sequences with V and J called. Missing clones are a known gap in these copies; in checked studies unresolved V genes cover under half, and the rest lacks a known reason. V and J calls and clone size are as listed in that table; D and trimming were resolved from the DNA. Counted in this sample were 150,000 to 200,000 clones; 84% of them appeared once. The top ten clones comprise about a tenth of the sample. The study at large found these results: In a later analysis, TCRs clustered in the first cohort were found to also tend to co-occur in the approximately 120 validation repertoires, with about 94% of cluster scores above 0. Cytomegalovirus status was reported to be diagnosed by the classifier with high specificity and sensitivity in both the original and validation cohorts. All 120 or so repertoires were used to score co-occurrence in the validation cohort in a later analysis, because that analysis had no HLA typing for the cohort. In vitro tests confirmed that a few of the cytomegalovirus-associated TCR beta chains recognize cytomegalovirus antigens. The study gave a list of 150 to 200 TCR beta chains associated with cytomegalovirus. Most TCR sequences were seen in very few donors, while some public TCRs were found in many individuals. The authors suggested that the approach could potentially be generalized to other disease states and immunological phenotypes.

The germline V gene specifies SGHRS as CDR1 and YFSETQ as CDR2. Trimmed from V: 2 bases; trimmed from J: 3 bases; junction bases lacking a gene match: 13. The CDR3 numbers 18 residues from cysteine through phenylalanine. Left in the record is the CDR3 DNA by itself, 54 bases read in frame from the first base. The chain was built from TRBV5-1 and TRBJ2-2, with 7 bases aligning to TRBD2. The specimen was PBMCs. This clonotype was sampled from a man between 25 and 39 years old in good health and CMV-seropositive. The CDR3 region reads CASSFGGGSAEHTGELFF. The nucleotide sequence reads TGCGCCAGCAGCTTTGGCGGCGGGAGCGCCGAACACACCGGGGAGCTGTTTTTT.